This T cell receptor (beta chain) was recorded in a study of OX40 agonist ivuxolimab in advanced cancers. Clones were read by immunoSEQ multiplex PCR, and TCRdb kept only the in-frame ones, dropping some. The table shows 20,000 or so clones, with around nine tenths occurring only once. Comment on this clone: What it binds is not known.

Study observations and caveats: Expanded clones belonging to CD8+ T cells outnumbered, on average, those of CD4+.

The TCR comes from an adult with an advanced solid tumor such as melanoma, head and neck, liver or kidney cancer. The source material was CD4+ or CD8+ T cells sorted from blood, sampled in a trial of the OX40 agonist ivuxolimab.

CDR3 DNA: TGCAGCGTTGACAGGGGGGACACCGGGGAGCTGTTTTTT. Its translation is CSVDRGDTGELFF. The rearrangement links TRBV29-1 to TRBJ2-2; possible D gene TRBD1, 7 bases. Trimming cost V 3 bases and J 3 bases, with 8 bases left between them. The CDR3 consists of 13 residues. CDR1 SQVTM and CDR2 ANQGSEA come from the germline V gene.